Each of the 24 T cell receptor beta chains below was sequenced from the same sample in a study of blood T cell repertoires in COVID-19. Measured with immunoSEQ multiplex PCR; TCRdb has only the in-frame clones, and not every one. The table has a few hundred thousand clones, about 87% seen once. Sequenced sample: peripheral blood. These receptors were collected from a woman aged 45 to 65 who had recovered from COVID-19.

The chain carries TRBV13 and TRBJ1-1, with D possibly matching TRBD1 (5 bases). Germline CDR1 reads PRHDT; CDR2 reads FYEKMQ (reference sequence). The germline V and J ends were trimmed by 3 bases and 3 bases, with 14 bases remaining between them. This CDR3 spans 15 amino acids. As DNA, the CDR3 is TGTGCCAGCAGCTTCCCTTCCGACAGAGACACTGAAGCTTTCTTT. Amino acid sequence: CASSFPSDRDTEAFF.

This chain uses TRBV9 with TRBJ2-1; TRBD2 might be the D (5 bases). Germline loops: CDR1 SGDLS, CDR2 YYNGEE. V lost 4 bases, J lost 4 bases, and 12 bases lay in between. The CDR3 runs 14 residues. In DNA, the CDR3 is TGTGCCAGCAGCCGGAGCGGAATTTACAATGAGCAGTTCTTC. Protein sequence: CASSRSGIYNEQFF. Complete variable domain (other parts from reference TRBV9 and TRBJ2-1): DSGVTQTPKHLITATGQRVTLRCSPRSGDLSVYWYQQSLDQGLQFLIQYYNGEERAKGNILERFSAQQFPDLHSELNLSSLELGDSALYFCASSRSGIYNEQFFGPGTRLTVL.

The chain joins TRBV3-1 (or the pseudogene TRBV3-2) to TRBJ2-2; 8 nucleotides match TRBD2. Per germline, CDR1 LGHDT and CDR2 YNNKEL (reference sequence). Germline trimming cut 1 base from V and 6 bases from J; bases unmatched to any gene: 10. The CDR3 contains 17 residues. The CDR3 sequence: CASSQVFREGPSGELFF. The CDR3 nucleotides read TGTGCCAGCAGCCAAGTGTTTCGGGAGGGCCCCTCCGGGGAGCTGTTTTTT.

CDR3 coding DNA: TGTGCCAGCAGTTTGGGGCGTAGGGCTTTCTTT. Encoded protein: CASSLGRRAFF. The chain links TRBV28 to TRBJ1-1; possible D gene TRBD1, 5 bases. The V and J ends lost 3 bases and 11 bases respectively, with 10 bases between them. The germline gives CDR1 MDHEN, CDR2 SYDVKM. CDR3 length: 11 residues.

V and J are TRBV29-1 and TRBJ2-2, with TRBD1 matching over 8 bases. CDR1 SQVTM and CDR2 ANQGSEA come from the germline V gene. With V trimmed by 5 bases and J by 5 bases, 7 bases remained unmatched. This CDR3 comprises 14 residues. This chain's CDR3 is CSVTTGGNTGELFF. For the CDR3, the DNA is TGCAGCGTTACAACAGGGGGTAATACCGGGGAGCTGTTTTTT.

The chain employs TRBV28 and TRBJ1-2; 7 nucleotides match TRBD1. The CDR3 loop spans 13 amino acids. Per the germline V gene, CDR1 is MDHEN and CDR2 is SYDVKM. The ends lost 3 bases at V and 6 bases at J; junction bases unmatched: 4. DNA for the CDR3: TGTGCCAGCAGTTTTAGAGGGGGCAATGGCTACACCTTC. This encodes CASSFRGGNGYTF.

This CDR3 is CSASGTPNNEKLFF. CDR3 DNA sequence: TGCAGTGCTAGTGGCACCCCTAATAATGAAAAACTGTTTTTT. The chain joins TRBV20-1 to TRBJ1-4; D remains unclear. Germline loops: CDR1 DFQATT, CDR2 SNEGSKA (reference sequence). V was cut by 3 bases and J by 4 bases, with 12 bases left in between. CDR3 length equals 14 residues.

The genes are TRBV6-5 and TRBJ1-2, with 7 nucleotides matching TRBD1. The CDR3 is made up of 14 amino acids. CDR1 and CDR2 (germline): MNHEY, SVGAGI. The junction had 10 bases not matched to a gene; V was cut back by 2 bases and J by 10 bases. CDR3 sequence reads: CASSYLLGQRHYTF. The CDR3 coding sequence is TGTGCCAGCAGTTACCTCTTGGGACAGCGGCACTACACCTTC.

This sequence joins TRBV18 and TRBJ1-1; possible D gene TRBD1, 6 bases. The CDR3 spans 14 residues. Germline-derived CDR1 and CDR2 are KGHSH and LQKENI. Trimming stripped 6 bases from V and 2 bases from J, with 13 bases between. The CDR3 spells CASSPQGRNTEAFF. CDR3 nucleotides: TGTGCCAGCTCCCCTCAGGGGCGCAACACTGAAGCTTTCTTT.

This chain connects TRBV7-2 to TRBJ2-7; 14 bases align to TRBD2. Germline lookup yields CDR1 SGHTA and CDR2 FQGNSA. The J segment lost 5 bases and the V segment lost 5 bases, leaving 2 bases of the junction unmatched. The CDR3 length is 14 residues. CDR3 residues: CASSQGLAGDEQYF. The CDR3 coding sequence is TGTGCCAGCAGCCAGGGACTAGCGGGAGACGAGCAGTACTTC.

The chain recombines TRBV29-1 with TRBJ2-3, with 7 bases that match TRBD1. Losses at the gene ends were 3 bases for V and 2 bases for J; bases not matched to a gene: 5. Per germline, CDR1 SQVTM and CDR2 ANQGSEA. The CDR3 consists of 14 residues. DNA of the CDR3: TGCAGCGTTGACACAGGGGCAGTCACAGATACGCAGTATTTT. It yields the protein CSVDTGAVTDTQYF.

The chain combines TRBV5-4 with TRBJ1-6, with D unresolved. Germline-derived CDR1 and CDR2 are SGHNT and YYREEE (reference sequence). Trimming took off 4 bases at V and 0 bases at J, with 8 bases between the two ends. This CDR3 region has 15 residues. The CDR3 reads CASSHSSSYNSPLHF. The CDR3 DNA reads TGTGCCAGCAGCCATAGCAGCTCCTATAATTCACCCCTCCACTTT.

The chain couples TRBV11-2 to TRBJ2-1; the match to TRBD2 covers 7 bases. Losses at the gene ends were 5 bases for V and 8 bases for J; bases not matched to a gene: 18. The CDR3 is 17 residues long. Germline V gene sequence: CDR1 SGHAT, CDR2 FQNNGV. CDR3 coding DNA: TGTGCCAGCAGCGGACGAGGGAGGGGTTCCTCCATCGATGAGCAGTTCTTC. Translation gives CASSGRGRGSSIDEQFF. Filled out from reference TRBV11-2 and TRBJ2-1, the complete variable domain reads EAGVAQSPRYKIIEKRQSVAFWCNPISGHATLYWYQQILGQGPKLLIQFQNNGVVDDSQLPKDRFSAERLKGVDSTLKIQPAKLEDSAVYLCASSGRGRGSSIDEQFFGPGTRLTVL.

The J gene is TRBJ1-4, the V gene TRBV7-9, with D tentatively TRBD1 (5 bases). The germline V gene encodes CDR1 SEHNR and CDR2 FQNEAQ (reference sequence). The CDR3 has 15 amino acids. V lost 5 bases to trimming and J lost 5 bases, with 15 bases between them. As DNA, the CDR3 is TGTGCCAGCAGCGCGACGACAGTTTCCAATGAAAAACTGTTTTTT. Its protein is CASSATTVSNEKLFF.

The chain is built from TRBV7-2 and TRBJ2-7, with 8 bases lining up with TRBD2. Germline CDR1 is SGHTA and CDR2 is FQGNSA. The CDR3 is 17 amino acids. Trimming removed 5 bases from V and 7 bases from J; junction bases left unmatched: 19. The CDR3 loop is CASSRRGLGITSEEQYF. The CDR3 DNA is TGTGCCAGCAGCCGGAGGGGACTAGGCATTACTAGCGAGGAGCAGTACTTC.

The chain links TRBV11-1 to TRBJ1-5; D gene ambiguous. The CDR3 is made up of 15 amino acids. CDR1 and CDR2 from the germline V gene are SGHAT and FQDESV (reference sequence). V lost 4 bases to trimming and J lost 1 base, with 11 bases between them. CDR3 sequence reads: CASSSDGSSNQPQHF. The DNA for the CDR3 is TGTGCCAGCAGCTCGGACGGGAGCAGCAATCAGCCCCAGCATTTT.

The chain couples TRBV3-1 (or the pseudogene TRBV3-2) to TRBJ1-3, with unresolved D. Germline assignment: CDR1 LGHDT and CDR2 YNNKEL (reference sequence). V lost 1 base and J lost 5, with 3 bases in between. The CDR3 sequence is 12 residues long. The CDR3 spells CASSQVRNTIYF. CDR3 nucleotides: TGTGCCAGCAGCCAAGTCAGAAACACCATATATTTT.

This clone was seen just once. The chain is built from TRBV5-6 and TRBJ1-2; 10 positions agree with TRBD1. This CDR3 spans 16 amino acids. CDR1 SGHDT and CDR2 YYEEEE come from the germline V gene. V dropped 3 bases and J dropped 2; count of bases not matched to a gene: 7. CDR3 sequence reads: CASSWGTGDANYGYTF. CDR3 bases: TGTGCCAGCAGCTGGGGGACAGGGGACGCCAACTATGGCTACACCTTC.

The V call is TRBV4-3, the J call TRBJ2-2; possible D gene TRBD2, 5 bases. The CDR3 spans 16 residues. CDR1 is LGHNA and CDR2 is YSLEER in the germline V gene. V was trimmed by 2 bases and J by 7 bases, leaving 17 bases between them. CDR3 bases: TGCGCCAGCAGCCAAAGGCGGGCACCGCATAGCGGGGAGCTGTTTTTT. Translated: CASSQRRAPHSGELFF.

This chain connects TRBV5-8 to TRBJ2-5, with D possibly being TRBD2 (5 bases). V was cut by 9 bases and J by 7 bases, with 10 bases left in between. This CDR3 is 10 amino acids long. Germline values: CDR1 SGHTS, CDR2 YDEGEE. The CDR3 spells CATRGGTQYF. CDR3 in DNA: TGTGCCACGAGAGGAGGGACCCAGTACTTC.

The chain carries TRBV5-4 and TRBJ1-2; 8 bases line up with TRBD1. Germline V gene data show CDR1 as SGHNT and CDR2 as YYREEE (reference sequence). J gave up 1 base and V 4 bases, and 9 bases lay outside the gene matches. CDR3 length: 16 amino acids. The CDR3 reads CASSPGQGIVNYGYTF. In DNA, the CDR3 is TGTGCCAGCAGCCCCGGACAGGGAATTGTTAACTATGGCTACACCTTC. Full variable domain (missing parts from reference TRBV5-4 and TRBJ1-2): ETGVTQSPTHLIKTRGQQVTLRCSSQSGHNTVSWYQQALGQGPQFIFQYYREEENGRGNFPPRFSGLQFPNYSSELNVNALELDDSALYLCASSPGQGIVNYGYTFGSGTRLTVV.

The chain combines TRBV10-3 with TRBJ2-7; 8 bases are shared with TRBD1. This CDR3 has 15 residues. Germline V gene lookup returns CDR1 ENHRY and CDR2 SYGVKD. The V segment lost 4 bases and the J segment 2 bases; nucleotides outside the gene matches: 7. As DNA, the CDR3 is TGTGCCATCAGTGGACCGGGACAGGAGGCCTACGAGCAGTACTTC. It yields the protein CAISGPGQEAYEQYF.

The V gene is TRBV7-2, the J gene TRBJ2-1; D is undetermined. With 5 bases removed from V and 5 bases from J, the gap between germline ends came to 10 bases. This CDR3 contains 13 residues. Germline CDR1 is SGHTA and CDR2 is FQGNSA. CDR3 protein: CASSIQVDNEQFF. Here the CDR3 DNA reads TGTGCCAGCAGCATTCAGGTAGACAATGAGCAGTTCTTC.

V gene TRBV6-1 combines with J gene TRBJ2-5, with a weak D call TRBD2 (5 bases). Germline V gives CDR1 MNHNS, CDR2 SASEGT. The V end was cut by 2 bases, the J end by 5 bases, with 12 bases between. The CDR3 runs 14 residues. The CDR3 loop is CASSEQASSETQYF. In DNA form, the CDR3 reads TGTGCCAGCAGTGAACAGGCTAGCTCGGAGACCCAGTACTTC.